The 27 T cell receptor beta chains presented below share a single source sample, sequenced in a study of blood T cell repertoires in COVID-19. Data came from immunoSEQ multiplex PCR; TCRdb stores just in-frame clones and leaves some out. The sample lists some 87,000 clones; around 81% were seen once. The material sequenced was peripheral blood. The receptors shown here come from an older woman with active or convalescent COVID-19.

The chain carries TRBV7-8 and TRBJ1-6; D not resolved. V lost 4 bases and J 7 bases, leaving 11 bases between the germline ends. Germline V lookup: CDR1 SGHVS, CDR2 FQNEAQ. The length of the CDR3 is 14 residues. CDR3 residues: CASSSPLPNSPLHF. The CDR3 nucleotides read TGTGCCAGCAGCTCGCCACTCCCGAATTCACCCCTCCACTTT. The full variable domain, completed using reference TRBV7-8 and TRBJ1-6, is GAGVSQSPRYKVAKRGQDVALRCDPISGHVSLFWYQQALGQGPEFLTYFQNEAQLDKSGLPSDRFFAERPEGSVSTLKIQRTQQEDSAVYLCASSSPLPNSPLHFGNGTRLTVT.

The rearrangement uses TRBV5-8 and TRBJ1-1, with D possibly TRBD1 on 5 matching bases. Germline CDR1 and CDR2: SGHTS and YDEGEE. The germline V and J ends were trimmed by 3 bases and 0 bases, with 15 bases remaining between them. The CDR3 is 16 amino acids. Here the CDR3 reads CASSSLRGMLNTEAFF. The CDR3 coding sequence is TGTGCCAGCAGCTCCCTCCGGGGGATGTTGAACACTGAAGCTTTCTTT.

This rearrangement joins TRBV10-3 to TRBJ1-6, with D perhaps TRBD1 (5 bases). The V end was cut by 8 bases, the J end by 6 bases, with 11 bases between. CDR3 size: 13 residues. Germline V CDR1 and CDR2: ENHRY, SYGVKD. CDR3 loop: CAIGARGNSPLHF. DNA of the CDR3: TGTGCCATCGGGGCCCGAGGTAATTCACCCCTCCACTTT.

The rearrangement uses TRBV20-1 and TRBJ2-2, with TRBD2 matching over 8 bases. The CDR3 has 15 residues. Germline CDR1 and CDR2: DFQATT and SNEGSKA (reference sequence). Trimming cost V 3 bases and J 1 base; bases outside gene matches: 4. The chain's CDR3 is CSASRGGRNTGELFF. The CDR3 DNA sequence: TGCAGTGCTAGTCGGGGGGGCCGGAACACCGGGGAGCTGTTTTTT.

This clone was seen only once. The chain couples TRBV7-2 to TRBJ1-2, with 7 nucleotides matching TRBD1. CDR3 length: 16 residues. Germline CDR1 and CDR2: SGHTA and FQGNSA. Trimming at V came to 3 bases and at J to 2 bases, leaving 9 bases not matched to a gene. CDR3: CASSFLGTDPNYGYTF. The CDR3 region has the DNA TGTGCCAGCAGCTTTTTAGGGACAGACCCGAACTATGGCTACACCTTC.

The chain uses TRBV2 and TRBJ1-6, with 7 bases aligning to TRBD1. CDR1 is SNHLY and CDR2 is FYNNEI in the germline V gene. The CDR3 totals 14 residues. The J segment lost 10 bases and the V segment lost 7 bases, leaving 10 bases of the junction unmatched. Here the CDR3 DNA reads TGTGCCAGCACCCCGGGACAGACTATATCACCCCTCCACTTT. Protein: CASTPGQTISPLHF. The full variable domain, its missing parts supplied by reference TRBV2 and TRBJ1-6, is EPEVTQTPSHQVTQMGQEVILRCVPISNHLYFYWYRQILGQKVEFLVSFYNNEISEKSEIFDDQFSVERPDGSNFTLKIRSTKLEDSAMYFCASTPGQTISPLHFGNGTRLTVT.

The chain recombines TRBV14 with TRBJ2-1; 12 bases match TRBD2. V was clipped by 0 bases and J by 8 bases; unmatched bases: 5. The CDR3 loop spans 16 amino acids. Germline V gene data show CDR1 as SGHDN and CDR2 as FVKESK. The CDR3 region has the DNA TGTGCCAGCAGCCAAGAAAGGCTAGCGGGGGGGGATGAGCAGTTCTTC. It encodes CASSQERLAGGDEQFF.

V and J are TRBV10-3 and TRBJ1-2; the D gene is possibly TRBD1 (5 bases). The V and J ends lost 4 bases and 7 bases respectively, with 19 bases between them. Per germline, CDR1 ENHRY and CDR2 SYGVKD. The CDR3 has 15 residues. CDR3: CAISGDGGILVGYTF. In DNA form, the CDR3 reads TGTGCCATCAGTGGGGACGGGGGTATCTTAGTTGGCTACACCTTC.

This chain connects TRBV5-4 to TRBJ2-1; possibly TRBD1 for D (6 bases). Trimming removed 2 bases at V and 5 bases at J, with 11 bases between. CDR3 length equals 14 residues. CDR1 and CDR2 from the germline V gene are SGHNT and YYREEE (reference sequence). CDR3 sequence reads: CASSLSRGDNEQFF. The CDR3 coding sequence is TGTGCCAGCAGCTTAAGCAGGGGAGACAATGAGCAGTTCTTC.

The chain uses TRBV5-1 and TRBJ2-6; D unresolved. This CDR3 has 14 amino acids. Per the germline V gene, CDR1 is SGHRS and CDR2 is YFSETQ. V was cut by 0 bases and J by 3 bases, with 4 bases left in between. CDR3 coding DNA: TGCGCCAGCAGCTTGGATCATGGGGCCAACGTCCTGACTTTC. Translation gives CASSLDHGANVLTF. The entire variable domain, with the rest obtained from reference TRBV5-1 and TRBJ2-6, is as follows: KAGVTQTPRYLIKTRGQQVTLSCSPISGHRSVSWYQQTPGQGLQFLFEYFSETQRNKGNFPGRFSGRQFSNSRSEMNVSTLELGDSALYLCASSLDHGANVLTFGAGSRLTVL.

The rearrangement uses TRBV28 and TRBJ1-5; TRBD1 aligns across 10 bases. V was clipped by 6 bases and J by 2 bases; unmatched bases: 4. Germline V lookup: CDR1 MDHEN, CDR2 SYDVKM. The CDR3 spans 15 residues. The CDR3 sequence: CASRSTGGGNQPQHF. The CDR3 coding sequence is TGTGCCAGCAGATCGACAGGGGGCGGCAATCAGCCCCAGCATTTT.

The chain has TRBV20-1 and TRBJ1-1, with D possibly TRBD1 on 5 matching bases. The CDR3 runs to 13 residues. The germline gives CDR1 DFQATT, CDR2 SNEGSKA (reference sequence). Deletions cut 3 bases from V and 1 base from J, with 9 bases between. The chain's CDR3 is CSASTDTNTEAFF. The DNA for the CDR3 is TGCAGTGCTAGTACGGACACGAACACTGAAGCTTTCTTT.

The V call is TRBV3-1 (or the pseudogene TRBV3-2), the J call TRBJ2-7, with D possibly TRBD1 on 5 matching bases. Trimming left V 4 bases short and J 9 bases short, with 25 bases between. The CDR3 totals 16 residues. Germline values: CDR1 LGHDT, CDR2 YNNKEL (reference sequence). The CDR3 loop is CASSPQTTVLGRGQYF. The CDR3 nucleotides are TGTGCCAGCAGCCCTCAAACGACAGTCCTGGGAAGGGGGCAGTACTTC.

CDR3 region: CASSSRGGGGAYEQYF. CDR3 DNA sequence: TGTGCCAGCAGCTCCCGTGGGGGCGGGGGGGCGTACGAGCAGTACTTC. The chain recombines TRBV5-4 with TRBJ2-7; 9 bases match TRBD2. CDR1 is SGHNT, CDR2 YYREEE, per germline (reference sequence). The CDR3 has 16 amino acids. V lost 3 bases, J lost 4 bases, and 11 bases stayed unmatched.

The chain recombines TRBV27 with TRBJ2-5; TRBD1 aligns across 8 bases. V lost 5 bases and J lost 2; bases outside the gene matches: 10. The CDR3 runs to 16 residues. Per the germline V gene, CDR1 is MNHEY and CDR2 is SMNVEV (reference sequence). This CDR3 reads CASSAWTGSPQETQYF. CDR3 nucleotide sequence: TGTGCCAGCAGTGCCTGGACAGGGAGTCCGCAAGAGACCCAGTACTTC.

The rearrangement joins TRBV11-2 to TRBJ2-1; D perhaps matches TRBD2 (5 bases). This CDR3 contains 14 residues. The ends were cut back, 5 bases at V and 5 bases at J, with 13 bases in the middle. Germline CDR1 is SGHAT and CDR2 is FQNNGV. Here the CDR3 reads CASSQLSGNNEQFF. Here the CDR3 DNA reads TGTGCCAGCAGCCAACTGAGCGGTAACAATGAGCAGTTCTTC.

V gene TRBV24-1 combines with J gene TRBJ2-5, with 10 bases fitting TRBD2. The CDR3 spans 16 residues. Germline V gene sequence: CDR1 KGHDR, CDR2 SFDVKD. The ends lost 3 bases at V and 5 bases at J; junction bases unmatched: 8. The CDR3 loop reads CATSDPVSGGAETQYF. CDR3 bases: TGTGCCACCAGTGATCCTGTAAGCGGGGGGGCGGAGACCCAGTACTTC.

CDR3: CASMMQGNTGELFF. CDR3 in DNA: TGCGCCAGCATGATGCAGGGCAACACCGGGGAGCTGTTTTTT. This chain joins TRBV10-2 and TRBJ2-2; D may be TRBD1 (5 bases). Germline V gene lookup returns CDR1 WSHSY and CDR2 SAAADI. The CDR3 is 14 amino acids. Between the trimmed V and J ends, which lost 7 bases and 2 bases, there was a span of 11 bases.

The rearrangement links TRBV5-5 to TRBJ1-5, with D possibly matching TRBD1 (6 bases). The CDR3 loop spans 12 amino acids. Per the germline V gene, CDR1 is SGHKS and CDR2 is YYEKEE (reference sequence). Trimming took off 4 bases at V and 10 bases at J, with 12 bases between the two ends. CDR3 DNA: TGTGCCAGCAGCCCCGAGACAGGCCCCCAGCATTTT. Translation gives CASSPETGPQHF.

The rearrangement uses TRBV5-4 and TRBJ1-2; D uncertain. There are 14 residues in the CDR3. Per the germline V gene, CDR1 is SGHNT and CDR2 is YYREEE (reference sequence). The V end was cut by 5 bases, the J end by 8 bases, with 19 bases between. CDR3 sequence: CASSLFDGGMGYTF. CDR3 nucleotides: TGTGCCAGCAGTTTATTCGACGGAGGGATGGGCTACACCTTC.

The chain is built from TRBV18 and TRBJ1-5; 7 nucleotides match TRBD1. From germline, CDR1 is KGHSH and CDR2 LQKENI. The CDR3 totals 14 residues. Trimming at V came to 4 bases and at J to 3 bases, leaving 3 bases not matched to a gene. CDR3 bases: TGTGCCAGCTCACTTCAGGGGGACAATCAGCCCCAGCATTTT. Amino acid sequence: CASSLQGDNQPQHF.

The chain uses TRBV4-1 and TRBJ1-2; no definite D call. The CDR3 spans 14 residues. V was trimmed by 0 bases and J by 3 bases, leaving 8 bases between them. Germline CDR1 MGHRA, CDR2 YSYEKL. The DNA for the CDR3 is TGCGCCAGCAGCCAAGATGCCAGATACTATGGCTACACCTTC. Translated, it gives CASSQDARYYGYTF.

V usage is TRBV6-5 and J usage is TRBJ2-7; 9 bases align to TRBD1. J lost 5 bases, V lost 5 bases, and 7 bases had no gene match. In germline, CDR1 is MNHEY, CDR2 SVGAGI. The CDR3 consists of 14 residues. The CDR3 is CASSRTGEVHEQYF. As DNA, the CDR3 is TGTGCCAGCAGTCGGACAGGGGAGGTCCACGAGCAGTACTTC.

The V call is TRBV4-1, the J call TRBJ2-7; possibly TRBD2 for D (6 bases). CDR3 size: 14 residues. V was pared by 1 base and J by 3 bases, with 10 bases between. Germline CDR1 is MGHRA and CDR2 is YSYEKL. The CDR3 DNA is TGCGCCAGCAGCCAAGTGGGGGGATTCTACGAGCAGTACTTC. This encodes CASSQVGGFYEQYF.

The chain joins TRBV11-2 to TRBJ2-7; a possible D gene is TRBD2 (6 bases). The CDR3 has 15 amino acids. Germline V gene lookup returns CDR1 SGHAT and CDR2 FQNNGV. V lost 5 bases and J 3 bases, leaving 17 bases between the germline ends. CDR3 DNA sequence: TGTGCCAGCAGCCGTCCCGTCCAGGGAGGCTACGAGCAGTACTTC. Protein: CASSRPVQGGYEQYF.

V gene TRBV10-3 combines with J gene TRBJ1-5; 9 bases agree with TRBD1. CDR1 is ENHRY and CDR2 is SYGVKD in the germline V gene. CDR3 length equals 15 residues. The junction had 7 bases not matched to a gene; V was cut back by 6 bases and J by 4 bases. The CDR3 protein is CAIRDDRGGNQPQHF. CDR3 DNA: TGTGCCATCAGGGATGACAGGGGGGGTAATCAGCCCCAGCATTTT.

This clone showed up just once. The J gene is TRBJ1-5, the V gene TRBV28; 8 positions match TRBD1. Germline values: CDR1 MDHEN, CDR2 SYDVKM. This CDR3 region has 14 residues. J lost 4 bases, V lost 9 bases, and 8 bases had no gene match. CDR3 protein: CASIRGQVNQPQHF. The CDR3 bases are TGTGCCAGTATCAGGGGGCAGGTGAATCAGCCCCAGCATTTT.